One and the same sample provided the 9 T cell receptor beta chains below, sequenced in a study of yellow fever vaccine responses in identical twins. TCRdb reprocessed the RT-PCR reads with MiXCR, giving one entry per CDR3 protein. The sample has about 12,000 distinct CDR3 sequences; 80% to 90% are singletons. Material: T cells from blood (PBMCs), unsorted or a sorted subset (not recorded which), obtained before or after yellow fever vaccination (not recorded which). Receptor source: a young woman who received the yellow fever vaccine.

The V gene is TRBV20-1, the J gene TRBJ2-7, with TRBD2 as a possible D gene (5 bases). Germline-derived CDR1 and CDR2 are DFQATT and SNEGSKA (reference sequence). This CDR3 region has 13 residues. Between the trimmed V and J ends, which lost 1 base and 3 bases, there was a span of 10 bases. In DNA form, the CDR3 reads TGCAGTGCTAGAGTGAGGGCTAGCTACGAGCAGTACTTC. As protein: CSARVRASYEQYF.

The genes are TRBV20-1 and TRBJ2-7; 13 bases match TRBD2. Trimming took 6 bases from V and 2 from J; bases not matched to a gene: 16. CDR3 length equals 18 residues. CDR1 is DFQATT, CDR2 SNEGSKA, per germline (reference sequence). CDR3 sequence reads: CSASNNGLAGALPYEQYF. In DNA form, the CDR3 reads TGCAGTGCGTCAAATAATGGACTAGCGGGAGCATTGCCCTACGAGCAGTACTTC.

V usage is TRBV5-1 and J usage is TRBJ2-7; the match to TRBD2 covers 12 bases. This CDR3 region has 14 residues. CDR1 is SGHRS and CDR2 is YFSETQ in the germline V gene. V shed 4 bases and J 5 bases; nucleotides not matched to a gene: 4. In DNA form, the CDR3 reads TGCGCCAGCAGCCGGACTAGCGGGAACCACGAGCAGTACTTC. This gives the protein CASSRTSGNHEQYF. The full variable domain, rest sourced from reference TRBV5-1 and TRBJ2-7, is KAGVTQTPRYLIKTRGQQVTLSCSPISGHRSVSWYQQTPGQGLQFLFEYFSETQRNKGNFPGRFSGRQFSNSRSEMNVSTLELGDSALYLCASSRTSGNHEQYFGPGTRLTVT.

The V and J genes are TRBV30 and TRBJ2-7; TRBD1 or TRBD2 may be the D gene (5 bases each). Trimming removed 6 bases at V and 2 bases at J, with 11 bases between. The CDR3 loop spans 12 amino acids. Per germline, CDR1 GTSNPN and CDR2 SVGIG (reference sequence). CDR3 in amino acids: CACKGPTYEQYF. CDR3 nucleotide sequence: TGTGCCTGCAAGGGACCGACCTACGAGCAGTACTTC.

The rearrangement uses TRBV6-2 or TRBV6-3 and TRBJ1-5; 7 positions match TRBD1. V shed 5 bases and J 5 bases; nucleotides not matched to a gene: 6. CDR3 length: 14 residues. CDR1 is MNHEY, CDR2 SVGEGT, per germline. CDR3 sequence: CASSPGTAHQPQHF. CDR3 coding DNA: TGTGCCAGCAGTCCCGGGACAGCCCATCAGCCCCAGCATTTT.

V gene TRBV30 combines with J gene TRBJ2-1; 9 positions agree with TRBD1. J was trimmed by 7 bases and V by 2 bases; bases with no gene match: 6. The germline gives CDR1 GTSNPN, CDR2 SVGIG (reference sequence). CDR3 length equals 14 residues. CDR3 sequence (DNA): TGTGCCTGGAGTCTGGGACAGGGTAGGAATGAGCAGTTCTTC. It codes for CAWSLGQGRNEQFF.

This clonotype was detected a few times. The J gene is TRBJ2-1, the V gene TRBV19; D perhaps matches TRBD2 (6 bases). Germline CDR1 LNHDA, CDR2 SQIVND (reference sequence). V lost 7 bases and J 10 bases, leaving 20 bases between the germline ends. The CDR3 is made up of 14 amino acids. CDR3 protein: CASNQNGGPREQFF. The CDR3 region has the DNA TGTGCCAGTAACCAAAACGGGGGACCTAGGGAGCAGTTCTTC.

V gene TRBV20-1 combines with J gene TRBJ2-7; D call uncertain. V lost 1 base and J lost 0, with 7 bases in between. The CDR3 is made up of 13 amino acids. Germline V gives CDR1 DFQATT, CDR2 SNEGSKA (reference sequence). The CDR3 DNA follows: TGCAGTGCTAGAGGGCGCGGCTCCTACGAGCAGTACTTC. This translates into CSARGRGSYEQYF.

The rearrangement links TRBV7-2 to TRBJ2-7, with D possibly being TRBD2 (5 bases). CDR3 length: 12 residues. Germline values: CDR1 SGHTA, CDR2 FQGNSA. V was clipped by 5 bases and J by 5 bases, with 10 bases between them. CDR3 protein: CASSPSGNEQYF. In DNA, the CDR3 is TGTGCCAGCAGCCCCTCCGGGAACGAGCAGTACTTC.